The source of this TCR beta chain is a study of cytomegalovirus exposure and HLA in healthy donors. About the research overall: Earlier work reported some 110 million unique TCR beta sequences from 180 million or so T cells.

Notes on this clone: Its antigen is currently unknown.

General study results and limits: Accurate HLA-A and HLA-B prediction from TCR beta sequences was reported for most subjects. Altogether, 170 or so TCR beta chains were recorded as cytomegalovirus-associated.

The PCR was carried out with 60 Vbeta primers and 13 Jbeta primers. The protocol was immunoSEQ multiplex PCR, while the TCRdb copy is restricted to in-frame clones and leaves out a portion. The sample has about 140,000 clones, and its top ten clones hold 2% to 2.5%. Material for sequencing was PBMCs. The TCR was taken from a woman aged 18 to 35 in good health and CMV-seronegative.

CDR3 DNA sequence: TGTGCCAGCAGCTTAGGTATTAGCGGGACAAACAATGAGCAGTTCTTC. Encoded protein: CASSLGISGTNNEQFF. The chain carries TRBV11-3 and TRBJ2-1, with TRBD2 matching 8 bases. Germline V gene sequence: CDR1 SGHNT, CDR2 YENEEA. V shed 1 base, J shed 5 bases, and the junction held 7 bases outside the gene matches. The CDR3 consists of 16 residues.